This T cell receptor beta chain was captured in a study of blood T cell repertoires in COVID-19. The assay was immunoSEQ multiplex PCR, and TCRdb's table has in-frame clones only and misses some. Among roughly 150,000 clones listed, more than 70% were seen once. This CDR3 is 16 amino acids long. V was clipped by 3 bases and J by 8 bases; unmatched bases: 12. CDR1 and CDR2 from the germline V gene are SEHNR and FQNEAQ (reference sequence). Sequencing input: PBMCs or T cells enriched from blood (not recorded which). The clonotype was recovered from a man aged 40-55 years who had recovered from COVID-19. The rearrangement links TRBV7-9 to TRBJ2-1, with TRBD2 identical over 8 bases. The CDR3 region is CASSFGGGPLVDEQFF. The CDR3 region has the DNA TGTGCCAGCAGCTTCGGGGGGGGGCCCCTGGTCGATGAGCAGTTCTTC.